This TCR beta chain derives from a study of T cell responses to AZD1222 COVID-19 vaccine. TCRdb's table, derived via immunoSEQ multiplex PCR, lists solely in-frame clones and lacks some. The data show fewer than 90,000 clones, with about 90% seen just once and approximately 10% held by the top ten. Second-dose intervals near 4 or 12 weeks were combined. With regard to this clone: Its antigen is unidentified.

This CDR3 is built from 15 residues. Trimming took 3 bases from V and 6 from J; bases not matched to a gene: 8. Germline lookup yields CDR1 SNHLY and CDR2 FYNNEI. Whole-study results and caveats: Nearly half of unique spike-specific TCRs reportedly avoided B.1.351 and B.1.1.7 mutated regions.

The rearrangement uses TRBV2 and TRBJ1-5, with 7 nucleotides matching TRBD1. This TCR was recovered from an adult who received the AZD1222 COVID-19 vaccine. The sample was peripheral blood, taken 28 days after the second AZD1222 dose. This CDR3 reads CASSDEGGVSQPQHF. The CDR3 DNA follows: TGTGCCAGCAGTGATGAAGGGGGCGTTTCTCAGCCCCAGCATTTT.